This T cell receptor beta chain comes out of a study of human T cells and chemical hapten exposure. Study conclusions and caveats: PT1 expanded TCR numbers tracked positively with patch test score.

This clonotype was counted only a few times. Its specificity is unknown. In germline, CDR1 is KGHDR, CDR2 SFDVKD. The CDR3 runs to 14 residues. V lost 4 bases and J 4 bases, leaving 11 bases between the germline ends. Regarding time point: pre-sensitization, week 0. The treatment denotes: therapeutic diphenylcyclopropenone sensitization with weekly scalp DPC. During construction of the library, unique molecular identifiers were attached to individual cDNA molecules for quantitative, reproducible TCR counting. Original data processing: A per-sample median of around 100,000 TCRs was observed, with a range of about 23,224 to 750,000. MiXCR, run by TCRdb on the RACE reads, gives a single entry per CDR3 protein. These V and J calls are TCRdb output, not the study's own analysis. This table has 55,000 to 75,000 distinct CDR3 sequences, about 7% appearing once.

The specimen was whole blood, collected in connection with sensitization to the hapten diphenylcyclopropenone (DPC). This receptor was obtained from a woman under 40 with alopecia areata. Some clones in this sample may be carry-over from other donors' samples. The rearrangement uses TRBV24-1 and TRBJ2-3; no reliable D call. CDR3 sequence reads: CATSDRRRADTQYF. The CDR3 DNA sequence: TGTGCCACCAGTGACCGCCGACGGGCAGATACGCAGTATTTT.